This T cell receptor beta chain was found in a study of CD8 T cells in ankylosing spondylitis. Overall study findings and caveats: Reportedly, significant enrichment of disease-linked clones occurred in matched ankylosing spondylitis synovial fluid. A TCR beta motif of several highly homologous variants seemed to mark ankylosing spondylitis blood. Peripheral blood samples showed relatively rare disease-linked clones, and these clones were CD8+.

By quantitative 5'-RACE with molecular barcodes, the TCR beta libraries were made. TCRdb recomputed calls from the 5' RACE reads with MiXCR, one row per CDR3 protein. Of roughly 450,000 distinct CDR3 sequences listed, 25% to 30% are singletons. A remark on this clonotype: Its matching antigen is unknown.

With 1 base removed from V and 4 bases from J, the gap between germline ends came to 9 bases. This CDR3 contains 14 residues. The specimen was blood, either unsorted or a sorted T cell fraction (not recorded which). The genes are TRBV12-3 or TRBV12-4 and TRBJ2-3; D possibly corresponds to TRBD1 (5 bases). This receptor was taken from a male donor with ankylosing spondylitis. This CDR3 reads CASSLGQGPDTQYF. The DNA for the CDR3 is TGTGCCAGCAGTTTAGGGCAGGGCCCAGATACGCAGTATTTT.